Reported below is one T cell receptor beta chain. Germline V gene data show CDR1 as LNHDA and CDR2 as SQIVND (reference sequence). This CDR3 has 14 amino acids. Trimming pared 5 bases from V and 5 bases from J, leaving 13 bases between. Source study methods: Quantification of nucleated cells was approximated via reference gene primer amplification. Clones were sequenced by immunoSEQ multiplex PCR, and TCRdb holds only the in-frame ones, with some missing. The D gene and trimming were derived from the DNA, and the V and J assignments and clone size from that table. The sample contains approximately 320,000 clones, 85% to 90% of which appear only once. Patients of the Seattle cohort, enrolled during active infection, were followed longitudinally. This sample stems from a study of blood T cell repertoires in COVID-19. Study at large: Donors in the United States, Italy and Spain gave samples during acute or convalescent COVID-19. PBMCs, B-cell-depleted T cells, or T cells were the source of the cDNA or gDNA that made up the material.

The receptor's source is a woman in her twenties or thirties with COVID-19, enrolled during active disease. The chain uses TRBV19 and TRBJ1-5; D remains unclear. The sample comprised peripheral blood. The CDR3 nucleotides read TGTGCCAGTAGTTGGGGAGTTGGAGATCAGCCCCAGCATTTT. It translates to CASSWGVGDQPQHF.